This T cell receptor (beta chain) was recorded in a study of CD8 T cells in Susac syndrome. Study outcomes and limitations: An acknowledgment was made by the study that its TCR sequencing and HLA analysis involved relatively few individuals.

V trimming: 4 bases; J trimming: 0 bases; junction bases outside the gene matches: 10. Germline-derived CDR1 and CDR2 are SGDLS and YYNGEE. This CDR3 has 18 amino acids. High-throughput TCR beta sequencing covered peripheral CD8+ and CD4+ T cells. TEMRA cells were FACS-enriched, with CD8+ and CD4+ T cells isolated negatively. A word on this clonotype: Its antigen is undetermined.

When the RNA was reverse transcribed, random hexamers were used with an input of roughly 0.5 to 1 ug. Multiplex immunoSEQ PCR targeted 54 Vbeta and 13 Jbeta TCR beta segments. One entry per CDR3 protein results from TCRdb running MiXCR on the immunoSEQ multiplex PCR reads. The data hold about 140,000 distinct CDR3 sequences, with 94% observed a single time. The receptor was isolated from a human donor in good health. This sequence joins TRBV9 and TRBJ2-5; TRBD2 aligns across 12 bases. Source material: CD4+ T cells from PBMCs. This CDR3 is CASSPGLAGHTYQETQYF. CDR3 DNA: TGTGCCAGCAGCCCAGGACTAGCGGGACATACGTACCAAGAGACCCAGTACTTC. Full variable domain (rest looked up from reference TRBV9 and TRBJ2-5): DSGVTQTPKHLITATGQRVTLRCSPRSGDLSVYWYQQSLDQGLQFLIQYYNGEERAKGNILERFSAQQFPDLHSELNLSSLELGDSALYFCASSPGLAGHTYQETQYFGPGTRLLVL.